This T cell receptor (beta chain) was retrieved from a study of blood T cell repertoires in COVID-19. Study overall: Acute and convalescent COVID-19 specimens originated in the United States, Italy and Spain. PBMCs, B-cell-depleted T cells, or T cells provided the cDNA or gDNA that made up the material.

In the original workflow: Estimation of nucleated cell counts relied on the amplification of reference gene primers. The method was immunoSEQ multiplex PCR; TCRdb's version includes in-frame clones alone and lacks a portion of them. For V, J and clone size, that table is used; D and trimming come from the DNA. The sample shows fewer than 140,000 clones, about 70% of them seen only once. This clonotype was sampled from a human donor with acute or convalescent COVID-19. The donor label of this sample is uncertain. The sequenced sample consisted of peripheral blood.

The CDR3 sequence: CASFPEQGANVLTF. CDR3 sequence (DNA): TGCGCCAGCTTTCCGGAACAGGGGGCCAACGTCCTGACTTTC. The chain links TRBV5-1 to TRBJ2-6, with unresolved D. The V end was cut by 7 bases, the J end by 4 bases, with 12 bases between. The germline CDR1 and CDR2 sequences are SGHRS and YFSETQ. CDR3 size: 14 residues.